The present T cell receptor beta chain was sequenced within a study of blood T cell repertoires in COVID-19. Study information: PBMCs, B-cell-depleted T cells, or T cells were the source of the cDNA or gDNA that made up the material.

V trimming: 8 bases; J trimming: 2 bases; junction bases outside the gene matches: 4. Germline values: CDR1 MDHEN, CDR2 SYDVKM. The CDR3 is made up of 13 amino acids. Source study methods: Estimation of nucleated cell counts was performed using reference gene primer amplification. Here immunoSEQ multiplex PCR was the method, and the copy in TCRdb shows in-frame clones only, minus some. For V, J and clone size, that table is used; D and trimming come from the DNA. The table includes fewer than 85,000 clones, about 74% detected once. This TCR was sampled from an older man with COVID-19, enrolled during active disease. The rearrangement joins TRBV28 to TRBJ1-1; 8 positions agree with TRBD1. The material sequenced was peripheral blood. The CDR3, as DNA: TGTGCCAGCTTCACAGGGGGTAACACTGAAGCTTTCTTT. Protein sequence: CASFTGGNTEAFF.